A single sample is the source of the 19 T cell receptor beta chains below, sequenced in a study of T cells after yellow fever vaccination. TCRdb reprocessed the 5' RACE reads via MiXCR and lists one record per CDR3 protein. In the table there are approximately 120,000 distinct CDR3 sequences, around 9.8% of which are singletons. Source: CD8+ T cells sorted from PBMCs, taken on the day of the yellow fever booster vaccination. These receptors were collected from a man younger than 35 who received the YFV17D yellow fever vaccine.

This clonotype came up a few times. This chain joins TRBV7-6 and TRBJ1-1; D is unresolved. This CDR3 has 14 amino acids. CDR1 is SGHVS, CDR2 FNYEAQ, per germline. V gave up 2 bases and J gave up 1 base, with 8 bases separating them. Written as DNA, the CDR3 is TGTGCCAGCAGCTTAACCGAACAGAACACTGAAGCTTTCTTT. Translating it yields CASSLTEQNTEAFF.

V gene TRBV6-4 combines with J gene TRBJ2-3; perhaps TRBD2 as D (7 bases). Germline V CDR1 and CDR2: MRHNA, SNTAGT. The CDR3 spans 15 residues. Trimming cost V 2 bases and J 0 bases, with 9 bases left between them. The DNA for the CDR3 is TGTGCCAGCAGTGACGGGGGGGCTAGCACAGATACGCAGTATTTT. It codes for CASSDGGASTDTQYF.

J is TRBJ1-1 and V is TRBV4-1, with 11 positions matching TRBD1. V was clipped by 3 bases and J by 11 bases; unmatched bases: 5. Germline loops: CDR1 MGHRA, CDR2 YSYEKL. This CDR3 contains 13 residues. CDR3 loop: CASSHGTGGDAFF. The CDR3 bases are TGCGCCAGCAGCCATGGGACAGGGGGTGACGCTTTCTTT.

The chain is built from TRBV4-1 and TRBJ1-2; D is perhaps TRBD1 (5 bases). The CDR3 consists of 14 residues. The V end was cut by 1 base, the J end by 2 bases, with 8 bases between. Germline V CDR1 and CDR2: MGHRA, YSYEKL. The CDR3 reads CASSQAGLNYGYTF. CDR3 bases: TGCGCCAGCAGCCAAGCGGGACTGAACTATGGCTACACCTTC.

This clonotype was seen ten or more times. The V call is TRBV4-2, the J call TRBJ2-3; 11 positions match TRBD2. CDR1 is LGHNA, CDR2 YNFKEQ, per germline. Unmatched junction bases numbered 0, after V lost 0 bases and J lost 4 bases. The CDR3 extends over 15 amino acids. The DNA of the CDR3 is TGTGCCAGCAGCCAAGATAGCGGGGGGGCAGATACGCAGTATTTT. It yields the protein CASSQDSGGADTQYF.

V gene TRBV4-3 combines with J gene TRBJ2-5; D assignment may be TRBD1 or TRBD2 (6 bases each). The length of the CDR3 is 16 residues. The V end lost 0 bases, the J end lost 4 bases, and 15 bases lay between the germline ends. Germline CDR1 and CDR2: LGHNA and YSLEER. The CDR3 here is CASSQDFTGRLETQYF. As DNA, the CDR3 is TGCGCCAGCAGCCAAGATTTTACAGGGAGGTTAGAGACCCAGTACTTC.

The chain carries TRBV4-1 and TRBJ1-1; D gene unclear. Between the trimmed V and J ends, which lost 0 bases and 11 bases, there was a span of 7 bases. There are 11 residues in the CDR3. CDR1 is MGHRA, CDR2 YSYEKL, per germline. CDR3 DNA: TGCGCCAGCAGCCAAGACCTTAAGGCTTTCTTT. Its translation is CASSQDLKAFF.

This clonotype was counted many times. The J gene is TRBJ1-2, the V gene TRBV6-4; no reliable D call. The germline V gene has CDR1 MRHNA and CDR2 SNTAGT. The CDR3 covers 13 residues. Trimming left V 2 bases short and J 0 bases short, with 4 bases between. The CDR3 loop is CASSDKANYGYTF. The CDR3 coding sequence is TGTGCCAGCAGTGACAAGGCTAACTATGGCTACACCTTC.

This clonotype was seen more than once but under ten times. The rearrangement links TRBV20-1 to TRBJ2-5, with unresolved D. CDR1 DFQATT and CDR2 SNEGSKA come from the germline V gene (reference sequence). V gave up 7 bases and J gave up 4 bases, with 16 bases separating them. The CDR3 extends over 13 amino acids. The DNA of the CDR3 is TGCAGTGTCACGGAAGCGAATTCAGAGACCCAGTACTTC. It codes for CSVTEANSETQYF.

In DNA, the CDR3 is TGCAGCGCCGCATCTATGAACACTGAAGCTTTCTTT. Translated: CSAASMNTEAFF. This chain links TRBV29-1 with TRBJ1-1, with D unclear. Germline CDR1 reads SQVTM; CDR2 reads ANQGSEA. V lost 7 bases and J lost 0, with 9 bases in between. There are 12 residues in the CDR3.

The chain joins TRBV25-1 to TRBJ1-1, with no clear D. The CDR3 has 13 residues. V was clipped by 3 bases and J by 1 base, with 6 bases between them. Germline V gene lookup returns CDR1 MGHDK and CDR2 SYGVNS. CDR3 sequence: CASSDGWNTEAFF. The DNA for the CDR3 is TGTGCCAGCAGTGATGGATGGAACACTGAAGCTTTCTTT.

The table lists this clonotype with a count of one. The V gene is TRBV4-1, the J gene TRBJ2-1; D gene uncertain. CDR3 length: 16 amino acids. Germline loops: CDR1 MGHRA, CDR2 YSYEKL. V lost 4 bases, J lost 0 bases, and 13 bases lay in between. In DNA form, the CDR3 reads TGCGCCAGCAGCCTATTAACGTCTAGCTCCTACAATGAGCAGTTCTTC. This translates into CASSLLTSSSYNEQFF.

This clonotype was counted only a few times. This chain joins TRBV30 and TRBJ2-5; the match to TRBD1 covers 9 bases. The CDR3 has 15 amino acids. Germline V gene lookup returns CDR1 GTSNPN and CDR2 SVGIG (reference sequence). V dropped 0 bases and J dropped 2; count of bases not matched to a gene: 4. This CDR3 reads CAWSVGTGYQETQYF. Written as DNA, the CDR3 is TGTGCCTGGAGTGTCGGGACAGGGTATCAAGAGACCCAGTACTTC.

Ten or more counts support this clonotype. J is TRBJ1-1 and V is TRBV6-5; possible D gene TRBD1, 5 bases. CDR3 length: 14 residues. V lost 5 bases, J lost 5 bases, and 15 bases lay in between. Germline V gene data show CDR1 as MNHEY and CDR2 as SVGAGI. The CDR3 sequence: CASSPRGVQTEAFF. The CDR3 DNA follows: TGTGCCAGCAGTCCCCGGGGGGTTCAGACTGAAGCTTTCTTT.

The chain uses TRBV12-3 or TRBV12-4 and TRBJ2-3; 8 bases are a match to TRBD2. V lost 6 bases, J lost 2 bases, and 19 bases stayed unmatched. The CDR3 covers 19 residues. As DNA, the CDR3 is TGTGCCAGCAGGGGTCTCCTAGCGGGCTTTTCCCGGCTCACAGATACGCAGTATTTT. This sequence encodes CASRGLLAGFSRLTDTQYF.

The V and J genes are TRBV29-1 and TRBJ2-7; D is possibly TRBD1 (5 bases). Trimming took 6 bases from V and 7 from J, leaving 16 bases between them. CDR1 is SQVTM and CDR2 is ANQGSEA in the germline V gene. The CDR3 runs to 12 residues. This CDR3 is CSVVVGLREQYF. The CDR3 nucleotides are TGCAGCGTCGTAGTGGGGCTCAGGGAGCAGTACTTC.

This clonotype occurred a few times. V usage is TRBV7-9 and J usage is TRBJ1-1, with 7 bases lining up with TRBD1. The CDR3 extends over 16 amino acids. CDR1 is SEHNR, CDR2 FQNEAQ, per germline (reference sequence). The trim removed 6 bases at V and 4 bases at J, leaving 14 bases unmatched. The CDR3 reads CASSPVRGLVGTEAFF. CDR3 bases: TGTGCCAGCAGTCCAGTAAGGGGGCTGGTGGGCACTGAAGCTTTCTTT.

CDR3 sequence: CASSQDSPDRGQETQYF. The CDR3 DNA is TGCGCCAGCAGCCAAGATTCCCCGGACAGGGGCCAAGAGACCCAGTACTTC. This sequence joins TRBV4-3 and TRBJ2-5; 9 bases fit TRBD1. The germline V gene encodes CDR1 LGHNA and CDR2 YSLEER. V dropped 0 bases and J dropped 1; count of bases not matched to a gene: 6. The CDR3 has 17 amino acids.

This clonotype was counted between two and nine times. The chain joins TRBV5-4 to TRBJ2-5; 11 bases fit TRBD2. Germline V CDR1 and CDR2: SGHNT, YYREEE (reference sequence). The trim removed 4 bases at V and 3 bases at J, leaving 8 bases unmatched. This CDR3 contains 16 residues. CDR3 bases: TGTGCCAGCAGCCCGGGACTAGCGGATCATGAAGAGACCCAGTACTTC. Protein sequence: CASSPGLADHEETQYF.